A single sample is the source of the 18 T cell receptor beta chains below, sequenced in a study of blood T cell repertoires in COVID-19. Clones were sequenced by immunoSEQ multiplex PCR, and TCRdb holds only the in-frame ones, with some missing. The data contain about 220,000 clones, approximately 80% of them seen just once; the ten biggest clones take up 3% to 4%. The sequencing input was PBMCs or T cells enriched from blood (not recorded which). The receptor source for this set is an older woman who had recovered from COVID-19.

V usage is TRBV9 and J usage is TRBJ2-5, with D unclear. V was pared by 0 bases and J by 2 bases, with 8 bases between. From germline, CDR1 is SGDLS and CDR2 YYNGEE. The CDR3 extends over 14 amino acids. Here the CDR3 reads CASSVGPEQETQYF. In DNA, the CDR3 is TGTGCCAGCAGCGTAGGGCCGGAGCAAGAGACCCAGTACTTC.

The table lists this clone with a few counts. The same CDR3 is also encoded by other DNA sequences in this sample. V usage is TRBV19 and J usage is TRBJ2-3; 7 bases fit TRBD1. CDR1 and CDR2 (germline): LNHDA, SQIVND (reference sequence). This CDR3 is built from 13 residues. The junction had 4 bases not matched to a gene; V was cut back by 8 bases and J by 2 bases. CDR3: CASGDRDTDTQYF. The CDR3 DNA reads as TGTGCCAGTGGAGACAGGGACACAGATACGCAGTATTTT.

The chain joins TRBV3-1 (or the pseudogene TRBV3-2) to TRBJ2-5; D is undetermined. Germline values: CDR1 LGHDT, CDR2 YNNKEL (reference sequence). The V end lost 2 bases, the J end lost 5 bases, and 9 bases lay between the germline ends. The CDR3 has 13 residues. The CDR3 sequence is CASSQNRAETQYF. Here the CDR3 DNA reads TGTGCCAGCAGCCAAAATCGCGCGGAGACCCAGTACTTC.

The chain is built from TRBV19 and TRBJ1-1; possible D gene TRBD1, 6 bases. The CDR3 is made up of 18 amino acids. Germline-derived CDR1 and CDR2 are LNHDA and SQIVND (reference sequence). Trimming removed 4 bases at V and 5 bases at J, with 26 bases between. CDR3 loop: CASSTPLGSRGAKTEAFF. The CDR3 nucleotides read TGTGCCAGTAGTACGCCCCTGGGGTCGCGGGGGGCGAAAACTGAAGCTTTCTTT.

A word on this clone: Other DNA variants within this sample encode the same CDR3. The chain employs TRBV18 and TRBJ2-2; 9 bases map to TRBD1. The CDR3 has 14 residues. CDR1 and CDR2 from the germline V gene are KGHSH and LQKENI. After removal of 3 bases from V and 5 bases from J, the junction contained 1 base not matched to a gene. The CDR3 DNA follows: TGTGCCAGCTCACCTGGACAGGGGACCGGGGAGCTGTTTTTT. It translates to CASSPGQGTGELFF.

V is TRBV2 and J is TRBJ2-1; TRBD1 is a possible D gene (6 bases). V lost 0 bases to trimming and J lost 11 bases, with 20 bases between them. Germline V gene data show CDR1 as SNHLY and CDR2 as FYNNEI. The CDR3 consists of 16 residues. As DNA, the CDR3 is TGTGCCAGCAGTGAAGCGCTTTTTGCAGGGGACATTAAGCAGTTCTTC. Translating gives CASSEALFAGDIKQFF.

As concerns this clone: Distinct nucleotide sequences in the sample also encode this CDR3. The rearrangement joins TRBV24-1 to TRBJ1-2; the D gene is possibly TRBD1 (6 bases). CDR1 and CDR2 (germline): KGHDR, SFDVKD. V lost 9 bases to trimming and J lost 2 bases, with 9 bases between them. This CDR3 contains 12 residues. The CDR3 DNA reads TGTGCCACCTCAGACAGGAACTATGGCTACACCTTC. As protein: CATSDRNYGYTF.

The chain combines TRBV3-1 (or the pseudogene TRBV3-2) with TRBJ2-7; 16 nucleotides align to TRBD2. Germline CDR1 reads LGHDT; CDR2 reads YNNKEL (reference sequence). V lost 2 bases to trimming and J lost 4 bases; unmatched junction nucleotides: 5. The CDR3 runs 17 residues. The CDR3 DNA is TGTGCCAGCAGCCAATTTGGGACTAGCGGGAGGGCGTACGAGCAGTACTTC. Translating it yields CASSQFGTSGRAYEQYF.

This chain uses TRBV2 with TRBJ2-2; D possibly corresponds to TRBD2 (6 bases). The CDR3 spans 15 residues. Between the trimmed V and J ends, which lost 5 bases and 7 bases, there was a span of 17 bases. Germline values: CDR1 SNHLY, CDR2 FYNNEI. The CDR3 DNA follows: TGTGCCAGCAGTTACAATACGGTGCGGGGCGGGGAGCTGTTTTTT. Its protein product is CASSYNTVRGGELFF.

The gene calls are TRBV9 and TRBJ2-4; 9 bases match TRBD1. The CDR3 has 14 amino acids. CDR1 and CDR2 (germline): SGDLS, YYNGEE. V gave up 0 bases and J gave up 7 bases; unmatched junction bases: 2. CDR3: CASSVEQGANIQYF. Here the CDR3 DNA reads TGTGCCAGCAGCGTAGAACAGGGGGCGAACATTCAGTACTTC.

The J gene is TRBJ1-1, the V gene TRBV5-1; D may be TRBD1 (5 bases). From germline, CDR1 is SGHRS and CDR2 YFSETQ. V was cut by 4 bases and J by 2 bases, with 15 bases left in between. The length of the CDR3 is 15 residues. The CDR3 DNA reads TGCGCCAGCAGCCCTTGGGGTCAGGGAAACACTGAAGCTTTCTTT. It encodes CASSPWGQGNTEAFF.

The genes are TRBV6-2 or TRBV6-3 and TRBJ1-5; no reliable D call. The V end lost 0 bases, the J end lost 3 bases, and 12 bases lay between the germline ends. The germline V gene encodes CDR1 MNHEY and CDR2 SVGEGT. The CDR3 loop spans 16 amino acids. CDR3 amino acids: CASSYSATPTNQPQHF. The CDR3 bases are TGTGCCAGCAGTTACTCGGCGACACCAACCAATCAGCCCCAGCATTTT.

The V and J genes are TRBV5-1 and TRBJ2-7; D unclear. The CDR3 runs to 17 residues. Germline CDR1 is SGHRS and CDR2 is YFSETQ. V dropped 2 bases and J dropped 0 bases, with 18 bases sitting between them. The chain's CDR3 is CASSFLLRSSSSYEQYF. DNA for the CDR3: TGCGCCAGCAGCTTCCTGTTGCGCTCTAGTTCCTCCTACGAGCAGTACTTC.

This clone has at least ten counts. The chain combines TRBV25-1 with TRBJ1-1; a weak D match, TRBD1 (6 bases). The germline V gene has CDR1 MGHDK and CDR2 SYGVNS. The CDR3 has 15 residues. V was shortened by 5 bases and J by 6 bases, with 19 bases between the two germline ends. Here the CDR3 reads CASSTAESRGAEAFF. The CDR3 nucleotides read TGTGCCAGCAGTACCGCGGAAAGCAGGGGCGCTGAAGCTTTCTTT.

In its sample, this clone was seen once. The J gene is TRBJ2-7, the V gene TRBV5-4; 10 bases are shared with TRBD2. CDR1 is SGHNT and CDR2 is YYREEE in the germline V gene (reference sequence). Germline trimming cut 0 bases from V and 1 base from J; bases unmatched to any gene: 4. The CDR3 is 16 residues long. The CDR3 protein is CASSLGLAGESYEQYF. CDR3 coding DNA: TGTGCCAGCAGCTTGGGGCTAGCGGGAGAATCCTACGAGCAGTACTTC.

This chain links TRBV2 with TRBJ1-6; 8 bases fit TRBD1. V trimming: 6 bases; J trimming: 8 bases; junction bases outside the gene matches: 9. This CDR3 has 15 residues. Per the germline V gene, CDR1 is SNHLY and CDR2 is FYNNEI. CDR3 in amino acids: CASSPRQGTDSPLHF. The CDR3 DNA reads as TGTGCCAGCAGCCCTAGACAGGGGACCGATTCACCCCTCCACTTT.

This chain links TRBV19 with TRBJ2-7, with D maybe TRBD2 (5 bases). Germline values: CDR1 LNHDA, CDR2 SQIVND (reference sequence). This CDR3 spans 13 amino acids. V was shortened by 3 bases and J by 7 bases, with 13 bases between the two germline ends. The CDR3 coding sequence is TGTGCCAGTAGTATCGAGGGTTGGCAAGAGCAGTACTTC. Amino acids: CASSIEGWQEQYF.

This sequence joins TRBV11-3 and TRBJ1-1; 7 bases align to TRBD1. V lost 0 bases to trimming and J lost 9 bases; unmatched junction nucleotides: 4. Germline V gives CDR1 SGHNT, CDR2 YENEEA. The CDR3 length is 13 residues. The CDR3 DNA follows: TGTGCCAGCAGCTTAGAAGGGGGCGCGAAAGCTTTCTTT. Its translation is CASSLEGGAKAFF.